Listed here are 9 T cell receptor beta chains from one sample, sequenced in a study of shared clonotypes between healthy human individuals. The assay was immunoSEQ multiplex PCR, and TCRdb's table has in-frame clones only and misses some. In the table there are fewer than 3 million clones, roughly 92% of which are singletons. The sample was naive CD4+ T cells from PBMCs. The subset is: CD45RA+ positively selected. Receptors originate from a man between 18 and 29 years old in good health. Some clones in this sample may be carry-over from other donors' samples.

The chain is built from TRBV18 and TRBJ1-1, with 7 bases that match TRBD1. CDR1 is KGHSH, CDR2 LQKENI, per germline. J gave up 12 bases and V 4 bases, and 17 bases lay outside the gene matches. The CDR3 has 15 amino acids. The CDR3, as DNA: TGTGCCAGCTCACGAAACGAAGCAACCGGGACAGAATCTTTCTTT. Protein: CASSRNEATGTESFF.

The chain is built from TRBV20-1 and TRBJ2-1, with TRBD2 as a possible D gene (5 bases). The length of the CDR3 is 10 residues. Trimming left V 8 bases short and J 9 bases short, with 11 bases between. The V gene's germline CDR1 is DFQATT and CDR2 SNEGSKA (reference sequence). CDR3 sequence reads: CSPRGSEQFF. In DNA, the CDR3 is TGCAGTCCCCGGGGTTCTGAGCAGTTCTTC.

The genes are TRBV7-9 and TRBJ2-1; D is perhaps TRBD2 (5 bases). Germline-derived CDR1 and CDR2 are SEHNR and FQNEAQ (reference sequence). Trimming took off 7 bases at V and 0 bases at J, with 13 bases between the two ends. This CDR3 has 15 amino acids. CDR3 bases: TGTGCCAGCACCTTCGGGATCAGCTCCTACAATGAGCAGTTCTTC. Translated, it gives CASTFGISSYNEQFF.

The rearrangement uses TRBV5-1 and TRBJ2-5, with D perhaps TRBD1 (7 bases). This CDR3 has 15 amino acids. The V end lost 4 bases, the J end lost 1 base, and 14 bases lay between the germline ends. CDR1 is SGHRS and CDR2 is YFSETQ in the germline V gene. The CDR3 DNA reads as TGCGCCAGCAGCAGACTAGGACAGGCCCAAGAGACCCAGTACTTC. This translates into CASSRLGQAQETQYF. The full variable domain, completed using reference TRBV5-1 and TRBJ2-5, is KAGVTQTPRYLIKTRGQQVTLSCSPISGHRSVSWYQQTPGQGLQFLFEYFSETQRNKGNFPGRFSGRQFSNSRSEMNVSTLELGDSALYLCASSRLGQAQETQYFGPGTRLLVL.

J is TRBJ1-2 and V is TRBV9; D not certain. Trimming stripped 4 bases from V and 2 bases from J, with 6 bases between. The CDR3 length is 12 residues. Germline loops: CDR1 SGDLS, CDR2 YYNGEE. The CDR3 loop reads CASSPENYGYTF. CDR3 DNA sequence: TGTGCCAGCAGCCCCGAGAACTATGGCTACACCTTC. The whole variable domain, filled in from reference TRBV9 and TRBJ1-2, reads DSGVTQTPKHLITATGQRVTLRCSPRSGDLSVYWYQQSLDQGLQFLIQYYNGEERAKGNILERFSAQQFPDLHSELNLSSLELGDSALYFCASSPENYGYTFGSGTRLTVV.

The V gene is TRBV6-5, the J gene TRBJ1-2; the match to TRBD1 covers 8 bases. The CDR3 sequence is 15 residues long. Trimming took 6 bases from V and 2 from J; bases not matched to a gene: 8. Germline V gene data show CDR1 as MNHEY and CDR2 as SVGAGI. The CDR3 region has the DNA TGTGCCAGCAGAGAGAGGACAGGGACGAACTATGGCTACACCTTC. Its translation: CASRERTGTNYGYTF.

The rearrangement joins TRBV4-2 to TRBJ2-5, with 10 bases lining up with TRBD2. Germline trimming cut 4 bases from V and 7 bases from J; bases unmatched to any gene: 15. Germline V gene lookup returns CDR1 LGHNA and CDR2 YNFKEQ. The CDR3 sequence is 17 residues long. Here the CDR3 reads CASSRSQVSSGSGTQYF. CDR3 nucleotides: TGTGCCAGCAGCCGCTCCCAGGTGTCTAGCGGGAGTGGGACCCAGTACTTC.

This chain connects TRBV29-1 to TRBJ2-2, with D possibly called TRBD1 or TRBD2 (5 bases each). Germline loops: CDR1 SQVTM, CDR2 ANQGSEA. The CDR3 totals 15 residues. V was cut by 3 bases and J by 4 bases, with 15 bases left in between. CDR3 in amino acids: CSVEPGPGSTGELFF. In DNA form, the CDR3 reads TGCAGCGTTGAGCCGGGACCGGGAAGCACCGGGGAGCTGTTTTTT.

The chain employs TRBV6-5 and TRBJ2-1, with 9 bases fitting TRBD2. The CDR3 sequence is 15 residues long. Germline CDR1 and CDR2: MNHEY and SVGAGI. V gave up 6 bases and J gave up 2 bases; unmatched junction bases: 5. In DNA, the CDR3 is TGTGCCAGCAGCACCAAGCGGGGGGCCTACAATGAGCAGTTCTTC. Translation: CASSTKRGAYNEQFF.